The 19 T cell receptor beta chains in this list originate from one sample, sequenced in a study of blood T cell repertoires in COVID-19 (TCRdb year 2020). Library preparation was by the immunoSEQ multiplex PCR assay. TCRdb provides this immuneACCESS table in a form limited to in-frame rearrangements. Some clones are lacking; in checked studies, under half of them reflect an unresolved V gene, and why the rest are absent is not known. The sample records 95,000 to 100,000 clones, about 89% of which are singletons. The ten largest clones add up to around a tenth of the sample. The sequenced sample was peripheral blood. Receptors were obtained from a woman in her 30s with acute or convalescent COVID-19.

V is TRBV7-3 and J is TRBJ2-3; the D gene is possibly TRBD2 (6 bases). CDR1 is SGHTA, CDR2 FQGTGA, per germline. V shed 3 bases and J shed 2 bases, with 9 bases lying between them. The CDR3 has 14 residues. The CDR3 region has the DNA TGTGCCAGCAGCTTGACTAGTGCCACAGATACGCAGTATTTT. It encodes CASSLTSATDTQYF.

The V gene is TRBV6-6, the J gene TRBJ1-5; TRBD1 might be the D (6 bases). The CDR3 consists of 15 residues. CDR1 and CDR2 (germline): MNHNY, SVGAGI (reference sequence). V was shortened by 2 bases and J by 7 bases, with 15 bases between the two germline ends. The DNA of the CDR3 is TGTGCCAGCAGTTACAGTGAGGGGGTTCGACAGCCCCAGCATTTT. Translation gives CASSYSEGVRQPQHF.

This clone came up a few times. The CDR3 DNA reads TGTGCCAGCAGTGTTACAGGGAGCACTGAAGCTTTCTTT. It codes for CASSVTGSTEAFF. The chain combines TRBV2 with TRBJ1-1; possibly TRBD1 for D (6 bases). Germline assignment: CDR1 SNHLY and CDR2 FYNNEI. Trimming pared 4 bases from V and 4 bases from J, leaving 10 bases between. CDR3 length: 13 amino acids. Full variable domain (remainder filled in from reference TRBV2 and TRBJ1-1): EPEVTQTPSHQVTQMGQEVILRCVPISNHLYFYWYRQILGQKVEFLVSFYNNEISEKSEIFDDQFSVERPDGSNFTLKIRSTKLEDSAMYFCASSVTGSTEAFFGQGTRLTVV.

The V and J genes are TRBV4-2 and TRBJ2-1, with no clear D. CDR1 LGHNA and CDR2 YNFKEQ come from the germline V gene. The ends were cut back, 0 bases at V and 0 bases at J, with 6 bases in the middle. This CDR3 has 15 residues. The CDR3 is CASSQDATSYNEQFF. DNA for the CDR3: TGTGCCAGCAGCCAAGACGCTACCTCCTACAATGAGCAGTTCTTC.

The chain uses TRBV9 and TRBJ2-6; a possible D gene is TRBD1 (7 bases). The CDR3 sequence is 16 residues long. CDR1 is SGDLS and CDR2 is YYNGEE in the germline V gene. Trimming removed 3 bases from V and 3 bases from J, with 13 bases in between. The CDR3 sequence is CASSERQGGGANVLTF. In DNA, the CDR3 is TGTGCCAGCAGCGAGAGACAGGGAGGTGGGGCCAACGTCCTGACTTTC.

The gene calls are TRBV30 and TRBJ2-3; 8 bases align to TRBD2. The CDR3 is 16 amino acids. CDR1 and CDR2 from the germline V gene are GTSNPN and SVGIG (reference sequence). Unmatched junction bases numbered 18, after V lost 7 bases and J lost 6 bases. The CDR3 DNA follows: TGTGCCTTCCGAGGTGGAGCGGGGGCCCTCAGGGATACGCAGTATTTT. As protein: CAFRGGAGALRDTQYF.

CDR3 loop: CASSQKTVGGTHPGEQYF. The DNA of the CDR3 is TGTGCCAGCAGCCAAAAGACAGTCGGTGGGACTCATCCGGGGGAGCAGTACTTC. This chain uses TRBV21-1 with TRBJ2-7; the table assigns TRBD2, which was not confirmed against the DNA. TRBV21-1 is a recognized pseudogene. This CDR3 comprises 18 residues.

CDR3 DNA sequence: TGTGCCAGCAGCCAAGAGGTCTTTGGGACAGAAATTTACGAGCAGTACTTC. Amino acid sequence: CASSQEVFGTEIYEQYF. The chain employs TRBV3-1 (or the pseudogene TRBV3-2) and TRBJ2-7, with TRBD1 identical over 7 bases. With V trimmed by 0 bases and J by 4 bases, 12 bases remained unmatched. Germline CDR1 is LGHDT and CDR2 is YNNKEL (reference sequence). CDR3 length: 17 residues.

V is TRBV11-3 and J is TRBJ2-4; D remains unclear. The V gene's germline CDR1 is SGHNT and CDR2 YENEEA. Between the trimmed V and J ends, which lost 6 bases and 2 bases, there was a span of 8 bases. The CDR3 extends over 13 amino acids. The CDR3 sequence: CASSSYTKNIQYF. CDR3 bases: TGTGCCAGCAGTTCGTACACCAAAAACATTCAGTACTTC.

Many counts were recorded for this clone. The chain carries TRBV5-1 and TRBJ1-5; TRBD1 might be the D (5 bases). CDR3 size: 14 residues. From germline, CDR1 is SGHRS and CDR2 YFSETQ. The ends were cut back, 3 bases at V and 4 bases at J, with 11 bases in the middle. CDR3 in amino acids: CASSWLGGNQPQHF. CDR3 bases: TGCGCCAGCAGCTGGCTCGGGGGAAATCAGCCCCAGCATTTT.

The J gene is TRBJ2-3, the V gene TRBV5-4; 9 bases line up with TRBD1. This CDR3 contains 15 residues. Germline V lookup: CDR1 SGHNT, CDR2 YYREEE (reference sequence). Trimming at V came to 4 bases and at J to 4 bases, leaving 7 bases not matched to a gene. The CDR3: CASSLTGQGSDTQYF. The CDR3 DNA follows: TGTGCCAGCAGCCTAACGGGACAGGGATCAGATACGCAGTATTTT.

J is TRBJ2-3 and V is TRBV5-8; a weak D match, TRBD2 (6 bases). With 4 bases removed from V and 1 base from J, the gap between germline ends came to 10 bases. Per the germline V gene, CDR1 is SGHTS and CDR2 is YDEGEE. CDR3 size: 14 residues. The CDR3 loop reads CASSGVAGTDTQYF. The CDR3 bases are TGTGCCAGCAGCGGCGTAGCGGGCACAGATACGCAGTATTTT.

This rearrangement joins TRBV11-3 to TRBJ2-2, with D perhaps TRBD1 (6 bases). The CDR3 has 15 amino acids. Germline CDR1 and CDR2: SGHNT and YENEEA. Trimming stripped 6 bases from V and 4 bases from J, with 15 bases between. This CDR3 is CASSLDRTSTGELFF. The CDR3 bases are TGTGCCAGCAGTCTCGACAGGACCTCCACCGGGGAGCTGTTTTTT.

The DNA for the CDR3 is TGCGCCAGCAGTATCGACAGGGTTGGAGGCTATGGCTACACCTTC. Protein sequence: CASSIDRVGGYGYTF. The chain couples TRBV10-2 to TRBJ1-2; 7 nucleotides align to TRBD1. This CDR3 comprises 15 residues. Germline CDR1 WSHSY, CDR2 SAAADI. Trimming at V came to 5 bases and at J to 4 bases, leaving 10 bases not matched to a gene.

This clone appeared once. J is TRBJ1-2 and V is TRBV19; TRBD1 is a possible D gene (6 bases). Trimming took 10 bases from V and 1 from J, leaving 19 bases between them. Germline lookup yields CDR1 LNHDA and CDR2 SQIVND (reference sequence). The CDR3 totals 15 residues. The CDR3 DNA reads as TGTGCCACTATCCAAACAGGGCCGCTTAACTATGGCTACACCTTC. Its protein product is CATIQTGPLNYGYTF.

This chain uses TRBV28 with TRBJ1-1; 10 nucleotides match TRBD1. Germline CDR1 and CDR2: MDHEN and SYDVKM. The CDR3 covers 16 residues. V lost 7 bases to trimming and J lost 5 bases; unmatched junction nucleotides: 13. The CDR3 reads CASNRGQGVIGTEAFF. CDR3 bases: TGTGCCAGCAACCGAGGACAGGGGGTAATTGGAACTGAAGCTTTCTTT.

V and J are TRBV5-1 and TRBJ2-2; 9 nucleotides match TRBD1. Germline loops: CDR1 SGHRS, CDR2 YFSETQ. The CDR3 contains 16 residues. J was trimmed by 1 base and V by 2 bases; bases with no gene match: 3. CDR3 DNA: TGCGCCAGCAGCTTCCTGACAGGGGGGAACACCGGGGAGCTGTTTTTT. Protein sequence: CASSFLTGGNTGELFF.

The J gene is TRBJ1-2, the V gene TRBV6-5; 8 bases line up with TRBD1. The V gene's germline CDR1 is MNHEY and CDR2 SVGAGI. The CDR3 runs 13 residues. V dropped 6 bases and J dropped 7; count of bases not matched to a gene: 7. CDR3 amino acids: CASRTGARAGYTF. The CDR3 DNA is TGTGCCAGCAGGACAGGGGCTCGTGCTGGCTACACCTTC.

The genes are TRBV4-1 and TRBJ1-2, with 8 bases fitting TRBD1. Per the germline V gene, CDR1 is MGHRA and CDR2 is YSYEKL. The CDR3 is made up of 15 amino acids. Trimming at V came to 3 bases and at J to 3 bases, leaving 6 bases not matched to a gene. CDR3 sequence reads: CASSHPTGAYYGYTF. The CDR3 DNA reads TGCGCCAGCAGCCACCCGACAGGGGCTTACTATGGCTACACCTTC.